The clone carrying this T cell receptor beta chain was counted a few times. These data belong to a study of blood T cell repertoires in COVID-19. Study at large: COVID-19 samples, acute and convalescent, were from the United States, Italy and Spain. The cDNA or gDNA used as material had been derived from T cells, B-cell-depleted T cells, or PBMCs.

The CDR3 is 14 amino acids. CDR1 and CDR2 from the germline V gene are SGHVS and FQNEAQ. Losses at the gene ends were 5 bases for V and 6 bases for J; bases not matched to a gene: 7. In the source study's methods: Amplification from reference gene primers served as the basis for estimated nucleated cell counts. The repertoire was sequenced with immunoSEQ multiplex PCR; TCRdb's copy has only in-frame clones and lacks some. The V and J calls and clone size are taken from that table; D and trimming were inferred from the DNA. This sample has roughly 190,000 clones; about 80% occur once, and the top ten carry 5.5% to 8.5%.

The chain uses TRBV7-8 and TRBJ2-1, with 7 positions matching TRBD2. This receptor was taken from a man aged 60 to 75 with acute or convalescent COVID-19. Sequencing was done on a sample of peripheral blood. CDR3 region: CASSPGLDRNEQFF. The CDR3 coding sequence is TGTGCCAGCAGCCCTGGACTAGACCGCAATGAGCAGTTCTTC.